Following are 10 T cell receptor beta chains from one sample sequenced in a study of cytomegalovirus exposure and HLA in healthy donors. Both 60 Vbeta primers and 13 Jbeta primers went into the PCR. Sequenced by immunoSEQ multiplex PCR; TCRdb stores in-frame clones only, minus some. Here the sample spans roughly 150,000 clones, 76% being singletons. The sequencing sample was made of PBMCs. The receptors were gathered from a male donor in good health and CMV-seronegative.

The genes are TRBV6-5 and TRBJ2-3; 9 bases are a match to TRBD2. The CDR3 contains 14 residues. V shed 6 bases, J shed 8 bases, and the junction held 9 bases outside the gene matches. Per germline, CDR1 MNHEY and CDR2 SVGAGI. The CDR3 spells CASRGGLAASTQYF. CDR3 nucleotide sequence: TGTGCCAGCAGAGGGGGACTAGCTGCGAGTACGCAGTATTTT.

The chain joins TRBV7-9 to TRBJ2-3, with 8 bases aligning to TRBD2. CDR1 and CDR2 from the germline V gene are SEHNR and FQNEAQ (reference sequence). J was trimmed by 6 bases and V by 2 bases; bases with no gene match: 7. The CDR3 consists of 15 residues. CDR3 nucleotide sequence: TGTGCCAGCAGCTTACTGAGCGGGGGAGCGGATACGCAGTATTTT. It encodes CASSLLSGGADTQYF. The entire variable domain, with the rest obtained from reference TRBV7-9 and TRBJ2-3, is as follows: DTGVSQNPRHKITKRGQNVTFRCDPISEHNRLYWYRQTLGQGPEFLTYFQNEAQLEKSRLLSDRFSAERPKGSFSTLEIQRTEQGDSAMYLCASSLLSGGADTQYFGPGTRLTVL.

The gene calls are TRBV11-3 and TRBJ2-7, with D tentatively TRBD2 (5 bases). CDR1 SGHNT and CDR2 YENEEA come from the germline V gene. The V end was cut by 1 base, the J end by 0 bases, with 16 bases between. CDR3 length equals 17 residues. In DNA form, the CDR3 reads TGTGCCAGCAGCTTAGGAGGGTATGTACGGAGCTCCTACGAGCAGTACTTC. Amino acid sequence: CASSLGGYVRSSYEQYF. Full variable domain (remainder filled in from reference TRBV11-3 and TRBJ2-7): EAGVVQSPRYKIIEKKQPVAFWCNPISGHNTLYWYLQNLGQGPELLIRYENEEAVDDSQLPKDRFSAERLKGVDSTLKIQPAELGDSAVYLCASSLGGYVRSSYEQYFGPGTRLTVT.

This chain links TRBV30 with TRBJ1-2; D gene ambiguous. The CDR3 has 13 residues. Trimming removed 3 bases at V and 4 bases at J, with 12 bases between. Germline loops: CDR1 GTSNPN, CDR2 SVGIG (reference sequence). CDR3 region: CAWREGIGYGYTF. Here the CDR3 DNA reads TGTGCCTGGAGGGAGGGAATAGGCTATGGCTACACCTTC.

The chain carries TRBV5-6 and TRBJ1-4; 9 bases map to TRBD1. The CDR3 is 15 amino acids. The germline gives CDR1 SGHDT, CDR2 YYEEEE. V was pared by 4 bases and J by 7 bases, with 8 bases of the junction left unmatched. As DNA, the CDR3 is TGTGCCAGCAGCCCCCCAGGGACAGGGAGTGAAAAACTGTTTTTT. As protein: CASSPPGTGSEKLFF.

The chain has TRBV28 and TRBJ2-4; D is possibly TRBD2 (5 bases). This CDR3 has 13 residues. V lost 5 bases and J 6 bases, leaving 11 bases between the germline ends. Germline CDR1 is MDHEN and CDR2 is SYDVKM. The CDR3 loop reads CASSGVGGNIQYF. Written as DNA, the CDR3 is TGTGCCAGCAGTGGGGTCGGAGGAAACATTCAGTACTTC.

This clone was seen more than once but under ten times. This chain uses TRBV6-6 with TRBJ1-4, with a weak D call TRBD1 (5 bases). Germline CDR1 is MNHNY and CDR2 is SVGAGI (reference sequence). V was clipped by 2 bases and J by 10 bases, with 20 bases between them. The CDR3 totals 16 residues. CDR3 sequence: CASSYGVGTKVIKLFF. Written as DNA, the CDR3 is TGTGCCAGCAGTTACGGGGTGGGGACTAAGGTGATAAAACTGTTTTTT.

V gene TRBV9 combines with J gene TRBJ1-1; the match to TRBD1 covers 9 bases. The V and J ends lost 6 bases and 5 bases, in that order; junction bases with no gene match: 5. The length of the CDR3 is 13 residues. Per germline, CDR1 SGDLS and CDR2 YYNGEE. The CDR3 DNA is TGTGCCAGCACCCGACAGGGGGGGACTGAAGCTTTCTTT. Protein: CASTRQGGTEAFF.

This clone occurred once. The chain uses TRBV4-3 and TRBJ1-1, with 7 bases matching TRBD1. Germline V gene lookup returns CDR1 LGHNA and CDR2 YSLEER. J was trimmed by 6 bases and V by 0 bases; bases with no gene match: 10. The length of the CDR3 is 16 residues. CDR3 region: CASSQDFTGVGAEAFF. CDR3 DNA sequence: TGCGCCAGCAGCCAAGATTTTACAGGGGTCGGAGCTGAAGCTTTCTTT.

V gene TRBV4-2 combines with J gene TRBJ1-2, with 9 bases identical to TRBD1. Germline-derived CDR1 and CDR2 are LGHNA and YNFKEQ. There are 14 residues in the CDR3. V shed 4 bases, J shed 7 bases, and the junction held 7 bases outside the gene matches. The CDR3 DNA is TGTGCCAGCAGCCGGGGGACAGGGCCCGGTGGCTACACCTTC. Protein product: CASSRGTGPGGYTF.